The clone carrying this T cell receptor beta chain showed up many times. Its antigen is currently unknown. CDR1 SGDLS and CDR2 YYNGEE come from the germline V gene. The ends were cut back, 3 bases at V and 1 base at J, with 7 bases in the middle. This CDR3 has 13 residues. A universal primer site arose from template switching, and cDNA bore unique molecular identifiers. TCRdb re-analysed the 5' RACE reads in MiXCR, keeping a single row per CDR3 protein. The data show approximately 670,000 distinct CDR3 sequences, approximately 6% seen once. This sample is part of a study of identical twins. Study conclusions and caveats: Conclusions rested on cross-sectional statistics rather than following the same donors. Out-of-frame alpha sequences shared by twins were enriched for low generation probability.

Healthy Caucasians made up all donors. This receptor was taken from a man aged 18 to 30 in good health. V is TRBV9 and J is TRBJ1-1; D possibly corresponds to TRBD1 (5 bases). The specimen sequenced was naive T cells sorted from blood. CDR3 DNA: TGTGCCAGCAGCGGGGACGGGAACACTGAAGCTTTCTTT. Translated, it gives CASSGDGNTEAFF.